The T cell receptor (beta chain) described here comes from a study of T cell repertoires in aging, cancer and after chemotherapy. Looking at the study overall: Donors were grouped into six age bands spanning 30 or younger through 70 or older. Study-level findings and limits: Age-matched healthy donors had significantly more diverse, less clonal blood TCR repertoires than untreated cancer patients. The repertoire data cannot show anything about immunological memory following chemotherapy. Rebound thymic output was suggested by rising median generation probability during chemotherapy in each cancer cohort.

Rearranged V-D-J TRB sequences were amplified with a mixed TRB-A/B primer pool. TCRdb independently ran MiXCR on the multiplex PCR reads; one entry per CDR3 protein. Counted here are 7,500 to 8,500 distinct CDR3 sequences, under 35% occurring once; the ten biggest clones make up about 10%. Trimming took off 3 bases at V and 5 bases at J, with 14 bases between the two ends. The CDR3 covers 15 residues. Comments on this clonotype: Its antigen remains unknown.

The template was genomic DNA from peripheral blood, not RNA. Sequencing input: blood. This TCR came from a human donor in good health. V and J are TRBV12-3 or TRBV12-4 and TRBJ1-5; possible D gene TRBD1, 5 bases. CDR3 DNA sequence: TGTGCCAGCAGTTTCGAGGGGTGGGGGGATCAGCCCCAGCATTTT. Protein sequence: CASSFEGWGDQPQHF.